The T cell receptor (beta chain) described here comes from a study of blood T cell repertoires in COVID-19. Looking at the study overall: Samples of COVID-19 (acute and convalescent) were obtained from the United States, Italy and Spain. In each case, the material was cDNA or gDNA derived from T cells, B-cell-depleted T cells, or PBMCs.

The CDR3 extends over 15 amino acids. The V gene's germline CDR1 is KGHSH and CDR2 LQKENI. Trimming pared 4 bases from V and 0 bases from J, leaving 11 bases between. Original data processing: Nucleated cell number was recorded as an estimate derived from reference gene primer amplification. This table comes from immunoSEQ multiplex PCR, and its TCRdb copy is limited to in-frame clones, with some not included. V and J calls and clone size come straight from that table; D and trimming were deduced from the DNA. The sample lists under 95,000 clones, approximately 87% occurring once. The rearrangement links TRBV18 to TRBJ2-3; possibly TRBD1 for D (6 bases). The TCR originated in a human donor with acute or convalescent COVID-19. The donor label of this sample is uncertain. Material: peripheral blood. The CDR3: CASSQGQYSTDTQYF. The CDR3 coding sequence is TGTGCCAGCTCACAAGGACAGTACAGCACAGATACGCAGTATTTT.